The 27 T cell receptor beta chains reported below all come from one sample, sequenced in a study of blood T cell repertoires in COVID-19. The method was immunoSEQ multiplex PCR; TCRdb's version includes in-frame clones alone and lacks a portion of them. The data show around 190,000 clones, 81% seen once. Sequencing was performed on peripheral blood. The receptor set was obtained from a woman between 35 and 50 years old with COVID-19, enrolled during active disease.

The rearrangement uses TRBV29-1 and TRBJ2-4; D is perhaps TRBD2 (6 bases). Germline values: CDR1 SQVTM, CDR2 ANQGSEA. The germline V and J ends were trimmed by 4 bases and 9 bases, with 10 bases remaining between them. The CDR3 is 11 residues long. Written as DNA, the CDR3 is TGCAGCGTTGCGGGGGATCGCATTCAGTACTTC. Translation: CSVAGDRIQYF.

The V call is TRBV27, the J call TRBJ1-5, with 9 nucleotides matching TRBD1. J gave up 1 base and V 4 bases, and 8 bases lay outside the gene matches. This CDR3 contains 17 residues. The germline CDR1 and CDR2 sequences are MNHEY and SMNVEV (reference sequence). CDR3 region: CASSSLMGQGSNQPQHF. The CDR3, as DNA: TGTGCCAGCAGTTCTCTAATGGGACAGGGAAGCAATCAGCCCCAGCATTTT.

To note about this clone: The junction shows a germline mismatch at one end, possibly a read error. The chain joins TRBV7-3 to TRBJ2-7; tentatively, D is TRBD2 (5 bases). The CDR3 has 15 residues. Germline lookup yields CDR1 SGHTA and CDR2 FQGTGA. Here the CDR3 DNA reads TGTGCCAGCACCCCGGCCGACCTCAGATTAGATCTGGCGGGCTTC. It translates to CASTPADLRLDLAGF.

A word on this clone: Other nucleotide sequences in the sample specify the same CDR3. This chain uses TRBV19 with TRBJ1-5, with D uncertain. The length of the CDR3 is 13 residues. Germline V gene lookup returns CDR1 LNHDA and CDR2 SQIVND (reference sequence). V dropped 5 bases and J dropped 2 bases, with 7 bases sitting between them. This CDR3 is CASSFQGNQPQHF. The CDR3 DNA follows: TGTGCCAGTAGTTTCCAGGGCAATCAGCCCCAGCATTTT.

In nucleotides, the CDR3 is TGTGCCAGCAGTTACGCGCGACAGTCCACACTGGCGGAAGCTTTCTTT. Amino acids: CASSYARQSTLAEAFF. This chain joins TRBV6-5 and TRBJ1-1; maybe TRBD1 (5 bases). The V end lost 2 bases, the J end lost 8 bases, and 21 bases lay between the germline ends. There are 16 residues in the CDR3. Germline V gene data show CDR1 as MNHEY and CDR2 as SVGAGI.

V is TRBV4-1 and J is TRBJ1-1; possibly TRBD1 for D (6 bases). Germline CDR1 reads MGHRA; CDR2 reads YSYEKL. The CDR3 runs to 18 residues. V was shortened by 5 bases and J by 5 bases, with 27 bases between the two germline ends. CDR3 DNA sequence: TGCGCCAGCAGCGAATATCCGGGACATAGGGGTCCGGGAACTGAAGCTTTCTTT. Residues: CASSEYPGHRGPGTEAFF.

This chain's CDR3 is CATSARTSGGLGEQYF. For the CDR3, the DNA is TGTGCCACCAGCGCCCGGACTAGCGGGGGCCTCGGGGAGCAGTACTTC. The chain has TRBV24-1 and TRBJ2-7, with TRBD2 matching 13 bases. Germline CDR1 reads KGHDR; CDR2 reads SFDVKD. With V trimmed by 7 bases and J by 7 bases, 12 bases remained unmatched. The CDR3 loop spans 16 amino acids.

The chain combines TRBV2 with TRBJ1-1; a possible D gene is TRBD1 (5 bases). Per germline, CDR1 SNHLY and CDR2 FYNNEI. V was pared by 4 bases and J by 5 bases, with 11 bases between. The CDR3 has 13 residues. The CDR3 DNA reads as TGTGCCAGCAGTGGGCAGGGTGGAACTGAAGCTTTCTTT. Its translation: CASSGQGGTEAFF.

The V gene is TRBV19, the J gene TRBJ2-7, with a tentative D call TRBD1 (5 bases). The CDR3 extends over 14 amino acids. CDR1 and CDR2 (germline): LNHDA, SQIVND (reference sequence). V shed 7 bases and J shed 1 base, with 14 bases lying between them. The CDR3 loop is CASTPFRGSYEQYF. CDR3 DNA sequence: TGTGCCAGTACCCCATTTAGGGGTTCCTACGAGCAGTACTTC.

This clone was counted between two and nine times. The CDR3 protein is CASSIDHRVGNQPQHF. In DNA form, the CDR3 reads TGTGCCAGTAGTATAGACCACAGGGTGGGCAATCAGCCCCAGCATTTT. V and J are TRBV19 and TRBJ1-5; D is possibly TRBD1 (6 bases). Germline CDR1 is LNHDA and CDR2 is SQIVND (reference sequence). The CDR3 is 16 amino acids. V lost 0 bases, J lost 2 bases, and 11 bases lay in between.

The chain's CDR3 is CASLGGDLLRWYGYTF. The CDR3 coding sequence is TGTGCCAGTCTAGGGGGGGACTTGCTGAGATGGTATGGCTACACCTTC. The chain recombines TRBV19 with TRBJ1-2; a weak D match, TRBD1 (6 bases). The V and J ends lost 8 bases and 5 bases respectively, with 24 bases between them. This CDR3 spans 16 amino acids. Germline CDR1 LNHDA, CDR2 SQIVND (reference sequence). Combining the CDR3 with reference TRBV19 and TRBJ1-2 gives the whole variable domain DGGITQSPKYLFRKEGQNVTLSCEQNLNHDAMYWYRQDPGQGLRLIYYSQIVNDFQKGDIAEGYSVSREKKESFPLTVTSAQKNPTAFYLCASLGGDLLRWYGYTFGSGTRLTVV.

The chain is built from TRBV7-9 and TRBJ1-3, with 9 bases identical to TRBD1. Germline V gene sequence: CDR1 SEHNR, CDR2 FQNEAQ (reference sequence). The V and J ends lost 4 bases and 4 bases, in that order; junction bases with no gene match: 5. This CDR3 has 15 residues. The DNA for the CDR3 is TGTGCCAGCAGCTCCCCCGGACAGGGGGGAAACACCATATATTTT. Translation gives CASSSPGQGGNTIYF.

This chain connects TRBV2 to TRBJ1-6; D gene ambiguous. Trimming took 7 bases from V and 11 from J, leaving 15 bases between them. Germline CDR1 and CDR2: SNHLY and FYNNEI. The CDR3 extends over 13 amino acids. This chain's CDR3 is CASNAQTWAPLHF. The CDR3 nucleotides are TGTGCCAGCAATGCGCAGACATGGGCACCCCTCCACTTT.

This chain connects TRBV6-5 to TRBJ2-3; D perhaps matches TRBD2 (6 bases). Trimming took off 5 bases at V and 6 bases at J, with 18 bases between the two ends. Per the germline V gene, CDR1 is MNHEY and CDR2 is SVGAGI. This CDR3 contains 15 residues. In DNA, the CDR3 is TGTGCCAGCAGTAGTCGGGAGCTAGGGATGGATACGCAGTATTTT. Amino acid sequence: CASSSRELGMDTQYF.

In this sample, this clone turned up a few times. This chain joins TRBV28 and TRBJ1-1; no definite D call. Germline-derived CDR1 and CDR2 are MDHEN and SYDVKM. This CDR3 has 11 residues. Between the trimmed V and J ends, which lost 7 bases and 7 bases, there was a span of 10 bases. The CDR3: CASMSRSEAFF. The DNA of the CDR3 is TGTGCCAGCATGTCTCGGAGTGAAGCTTTCTTT.

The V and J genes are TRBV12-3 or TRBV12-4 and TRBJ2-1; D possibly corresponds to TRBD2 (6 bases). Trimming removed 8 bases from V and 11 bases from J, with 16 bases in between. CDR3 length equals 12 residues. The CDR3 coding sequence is TGTGCCAGCGGAACGAGGGGCGGGAAGCAGTTCTTC. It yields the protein CASGTRGGKQFF.

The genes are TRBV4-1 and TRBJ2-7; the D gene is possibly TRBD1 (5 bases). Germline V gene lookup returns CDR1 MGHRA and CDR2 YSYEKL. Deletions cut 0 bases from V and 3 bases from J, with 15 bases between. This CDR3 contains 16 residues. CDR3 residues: CASSQDGFGAGYEQYV. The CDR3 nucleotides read TGCGCCAGCAGCCAAGATGGGTTTGGGGCTGGCTACGAGCAGTACGTC.

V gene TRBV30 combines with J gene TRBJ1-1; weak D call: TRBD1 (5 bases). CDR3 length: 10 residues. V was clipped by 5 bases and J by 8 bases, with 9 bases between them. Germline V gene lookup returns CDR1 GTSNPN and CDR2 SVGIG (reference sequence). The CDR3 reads CAWGGREAFF. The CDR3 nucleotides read TGTGCCTGGGGGGGGAGGGAAGCTTTCTTT. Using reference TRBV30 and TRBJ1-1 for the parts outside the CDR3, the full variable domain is SQTIHQWPATLVQPVGSPLSLECTVEGTSNPNLYWYRQAAGRGLQLLFYSVGIGQISSEVPQNLSASRPQDRQFILSSKKLLLSDSGFYLCAWGGREAFFGQGTRLTVV.

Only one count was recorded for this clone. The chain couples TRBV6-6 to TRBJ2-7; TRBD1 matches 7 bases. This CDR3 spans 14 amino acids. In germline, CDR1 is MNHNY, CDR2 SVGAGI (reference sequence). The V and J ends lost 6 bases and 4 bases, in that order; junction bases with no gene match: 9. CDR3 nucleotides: TGTGCCAGCAGCCTCGCCCGGGACAGTTACGAGCAGTACTTC. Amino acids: CASSLARDSYEQYF.

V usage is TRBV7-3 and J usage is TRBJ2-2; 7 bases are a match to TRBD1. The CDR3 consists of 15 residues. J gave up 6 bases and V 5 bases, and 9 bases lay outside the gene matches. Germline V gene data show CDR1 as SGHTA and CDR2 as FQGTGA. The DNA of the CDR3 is TGTGCCAGCAGCCCGGCGGGCAGGGGGTCCGGGGAGCTGTTTTTT. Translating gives CASSPAGRGSGELFF.

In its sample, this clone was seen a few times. The CDR3 loop is CASNRGSSYNSPLHF. CDR3 nucleotides: TGTGCCAGCAACCGGGGGAGCTCCTATAATTCACCCCTCCACTTT. The genes are TRBV2 and TRBJ1-6, with D maybe TRBD1 (5 bases). This CDR3 has 15 amino acids. The V gene's germline CDR1 is SNHLY and CDR2 FYNNEI. V lost 7 bases and J 0 bases, leaving 10 bases between the germline ends.

The CDR3 is CASSTGQGIHGYTF. As DNA, the CDR3 is TGTGCCAGCAGCACGGGACAGGGGATTCATGGCTACACCTTC. J is TRBJ1-2 and V is TRBV6-5; 10 nucleotides line up with TRBD1. The CDR3 loop spans 14 amino acids. Germline values: CDR1 MNHEY, CDR2 SVGAGI. After removal of 6 bases from V and 6 bases from J, the junction contained 7 bases not matched to a gene.

In DNA form, the CDR3 reads TGTGCCAGCAGCTTGATTGGGGCGGCCGATGAGCAGTACTTC. This translates into CASSLIGAADEQYF. J is TRBJ2-7 and V is TRBV7-3; tentative D call: TRBD1 (5 bases). The CDR3 has 14 residues. The germline CDR1 and CDR2 sequences are SGHTA and FQGTGA. The ends were cut back, 3 bases at V and 7 bases at J, with 16 bases in the middle.

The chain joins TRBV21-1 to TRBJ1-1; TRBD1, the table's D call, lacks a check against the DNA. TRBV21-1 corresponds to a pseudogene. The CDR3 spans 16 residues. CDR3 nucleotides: TGTGCCAGCAGCAAAGCCCGGACAGGGATCAACACTGAAGCTTTCTTT. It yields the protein CASSKARTGINTEAFF.

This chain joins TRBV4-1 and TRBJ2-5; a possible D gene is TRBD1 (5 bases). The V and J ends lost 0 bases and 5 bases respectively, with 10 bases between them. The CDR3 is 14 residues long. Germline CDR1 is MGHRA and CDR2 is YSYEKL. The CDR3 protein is CASSQDRWGETQYF. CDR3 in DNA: TGCGCCAGCAGCCAAGATCGGTGGGGCGAGACCCAGTACTTC.

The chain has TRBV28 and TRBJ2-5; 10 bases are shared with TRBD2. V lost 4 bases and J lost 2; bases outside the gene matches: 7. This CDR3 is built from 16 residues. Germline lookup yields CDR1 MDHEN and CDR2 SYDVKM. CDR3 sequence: CASSSIRTSGQETQYF. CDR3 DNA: TGTGCCAGCAGTTCAATCAGGACTAGCGGACAAGAGACCCAGTACTTC. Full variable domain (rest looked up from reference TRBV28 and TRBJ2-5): DVKVTQSSRYLVKRTGEKVFLECVQDMDHENMFWYRQDPGLGLRLIYFSYDVKMKEKGDIPEGYSVSREKKERFSLILESASTNQTSMYLCASSSIRTSGQETQYFGPGTRLLVL.

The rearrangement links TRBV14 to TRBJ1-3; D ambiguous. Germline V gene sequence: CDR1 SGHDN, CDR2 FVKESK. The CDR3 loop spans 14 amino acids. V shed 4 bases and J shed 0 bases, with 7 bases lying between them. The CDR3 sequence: CASSLVHSGNTIYF. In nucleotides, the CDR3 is TGTGCCAGCAGCCTAGTCCACTCTGGAAACACCATATATTTT.